The clone carrying this T cell receptor beta chain occurred many times. As yet, its antigen is unknown. These data are taken from a study of T cells in Graves' hyperthyroidism and ophthalmopathy. What was amplified from RNA transcripts were TCR beta CDR3 regions. The TCR CDR3 was amplified in a first-round RT-PCR using the HTBI primer set. TCRdb processed the multiplex PCR reads anew with MiXCR; each CDR3 protein has one entry. Of about 500,000 distinct CDR3 sequences in the sample, 16% were seen once. Diagnoses rested on clinical symptoms, serum thyroxine and TRAb, thyroid ultrasound and orbital computed tomography. V dropped 0 bases and J dropped 8 bases, with 17 bases sitting between them. The germline V gene encodes CDR1 MNHEY and CDR2 SMNVEV (reference sequence). The CDR3 is made up of 16 amino acids. Study-wide points: Before onset, by a median of approximately 6.8 months, the model predicted ophthalmopathy. In the blood, most expanded thyroid clonotypes above 0.001 appeared as well.

The clonotype originates from a woman under 30 with Graves' hyperthyroidism. The sequenced sample was blood. This sequence joins TRBV27 and TRBJ2-1; the D gene is possibly TRBD2 (7 bases). CDR3 in DNA: TGTGCCAGCAGTTTATCCGGGGGCGGGAGTAGGCATGAGCAGTTCTTC. Translation: CASSLSGGGSRHEQFF.